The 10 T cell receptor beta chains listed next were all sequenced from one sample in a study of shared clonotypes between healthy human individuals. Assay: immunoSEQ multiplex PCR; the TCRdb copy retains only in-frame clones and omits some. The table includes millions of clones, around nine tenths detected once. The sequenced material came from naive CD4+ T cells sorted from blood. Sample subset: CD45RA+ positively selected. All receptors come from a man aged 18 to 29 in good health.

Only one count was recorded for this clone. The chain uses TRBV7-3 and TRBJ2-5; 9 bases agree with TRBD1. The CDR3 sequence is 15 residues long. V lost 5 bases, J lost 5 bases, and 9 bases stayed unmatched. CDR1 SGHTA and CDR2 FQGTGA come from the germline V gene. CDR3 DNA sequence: TGTGCCAGCAGCCCAGCCCGGGACAGGGCGGAGACCCAGTACTTC. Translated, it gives CASSPARDRAETQYF.

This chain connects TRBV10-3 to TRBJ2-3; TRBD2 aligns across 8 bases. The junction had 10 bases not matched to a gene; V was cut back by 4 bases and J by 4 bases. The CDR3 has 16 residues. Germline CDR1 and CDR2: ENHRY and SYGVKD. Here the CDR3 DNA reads TGTGCCATCAGTGTAGGGATAGCGGGATCGGCAGATACGCAGTATTTT. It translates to CAISVGIAGSADTQYF.

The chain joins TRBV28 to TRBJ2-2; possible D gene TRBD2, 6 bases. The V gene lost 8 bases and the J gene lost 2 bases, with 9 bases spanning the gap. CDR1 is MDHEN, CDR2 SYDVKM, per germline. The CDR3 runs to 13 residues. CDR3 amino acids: CASGTLNTGELFF. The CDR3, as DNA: TGTGCCAGCGGGACTCTTAACACCGGGGAGCTGTTTTTT.

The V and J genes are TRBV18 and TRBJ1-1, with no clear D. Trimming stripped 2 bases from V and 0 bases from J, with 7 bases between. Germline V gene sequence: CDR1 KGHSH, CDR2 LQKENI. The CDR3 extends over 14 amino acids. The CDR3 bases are TGTGCCAGCTCACCAAAGGGAATGAACACTGAAGCTTTCTTT. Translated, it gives CASSPKGMNTEAFF.

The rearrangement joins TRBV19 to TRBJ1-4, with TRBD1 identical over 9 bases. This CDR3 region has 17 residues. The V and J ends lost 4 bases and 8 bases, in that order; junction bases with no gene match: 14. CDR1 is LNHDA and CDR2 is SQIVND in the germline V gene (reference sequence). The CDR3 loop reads CASSTGGSGTGFEKLFF. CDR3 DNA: TGTGCCAGTAGTACAGGGGGATCCGGGACAGGGTTCGAAAAACTGTTTTTT.

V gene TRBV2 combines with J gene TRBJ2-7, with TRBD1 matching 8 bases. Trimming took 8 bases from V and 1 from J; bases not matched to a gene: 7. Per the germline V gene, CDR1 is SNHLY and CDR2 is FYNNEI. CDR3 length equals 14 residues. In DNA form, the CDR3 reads TGTGCCAGCGGAGGACAGGGACTTTCCTACGAGCAGTACTTC. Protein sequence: CASGGQGLSYEQYF.

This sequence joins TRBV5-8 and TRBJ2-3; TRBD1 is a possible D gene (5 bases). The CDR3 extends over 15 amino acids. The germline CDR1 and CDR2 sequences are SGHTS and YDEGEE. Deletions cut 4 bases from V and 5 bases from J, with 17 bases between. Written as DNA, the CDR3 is TGTGCCAGCAGCCGGCCAGGGATTAGGGGAGATACGCAGTATTTT. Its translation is CASSRPGIRGDTQYF.

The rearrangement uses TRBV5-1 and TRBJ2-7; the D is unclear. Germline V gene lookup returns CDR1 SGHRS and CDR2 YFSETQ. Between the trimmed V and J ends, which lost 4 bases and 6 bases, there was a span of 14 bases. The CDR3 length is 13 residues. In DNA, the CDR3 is TGCGCCAGCAGCCCCTATTCTCCGGGCGAGCAGTACTTC. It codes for CASSPYSPGEQYF.

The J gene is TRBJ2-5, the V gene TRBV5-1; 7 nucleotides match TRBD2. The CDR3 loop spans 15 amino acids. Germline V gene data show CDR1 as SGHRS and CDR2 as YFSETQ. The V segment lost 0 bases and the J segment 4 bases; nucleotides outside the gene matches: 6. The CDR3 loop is CASSLGAGSGETQYF. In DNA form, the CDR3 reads TGCGCCAGCAGCTTGGGAGCGGGATCGGGAGAGACCCAGTACTTC.

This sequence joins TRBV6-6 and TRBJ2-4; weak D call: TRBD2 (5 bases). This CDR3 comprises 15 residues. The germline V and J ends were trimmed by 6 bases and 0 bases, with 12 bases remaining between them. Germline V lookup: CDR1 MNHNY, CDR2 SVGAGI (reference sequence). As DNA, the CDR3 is TGTGCCAGCAGCCCGGGGAGACTAGCCAAAAACATTCAGTACTTC. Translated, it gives CASSPGRLAKNIQYF.